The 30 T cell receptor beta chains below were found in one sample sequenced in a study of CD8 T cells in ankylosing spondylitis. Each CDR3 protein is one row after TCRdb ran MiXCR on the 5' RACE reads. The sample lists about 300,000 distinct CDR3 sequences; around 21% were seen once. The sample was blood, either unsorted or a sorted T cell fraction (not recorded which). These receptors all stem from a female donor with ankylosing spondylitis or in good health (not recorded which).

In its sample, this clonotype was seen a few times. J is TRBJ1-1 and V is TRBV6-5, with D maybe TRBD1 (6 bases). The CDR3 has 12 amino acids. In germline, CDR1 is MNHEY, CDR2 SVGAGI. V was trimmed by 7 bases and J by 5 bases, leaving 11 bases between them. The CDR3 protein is CASTQGGTEAFF. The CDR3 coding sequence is TGTGCCAGCACCCAAGGGGGAACTGAAGCTTTCTTT.

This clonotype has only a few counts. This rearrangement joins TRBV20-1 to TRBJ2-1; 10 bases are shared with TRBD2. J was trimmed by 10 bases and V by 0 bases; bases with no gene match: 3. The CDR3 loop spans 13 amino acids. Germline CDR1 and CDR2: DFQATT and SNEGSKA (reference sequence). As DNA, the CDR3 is TGCAGTGCTAGAGATCTACTAGCGGGGGAGCAGTTCTTC. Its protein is CSARDLLAGEQFF.

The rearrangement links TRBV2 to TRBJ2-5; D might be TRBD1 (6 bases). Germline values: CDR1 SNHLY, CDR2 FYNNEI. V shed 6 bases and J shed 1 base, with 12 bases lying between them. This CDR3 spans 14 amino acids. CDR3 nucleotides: TGTGCCAGCAGCCCTCAGGGGTTCCAAGAGACCCAGTACTTC. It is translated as CASSPQGFQETQYF.

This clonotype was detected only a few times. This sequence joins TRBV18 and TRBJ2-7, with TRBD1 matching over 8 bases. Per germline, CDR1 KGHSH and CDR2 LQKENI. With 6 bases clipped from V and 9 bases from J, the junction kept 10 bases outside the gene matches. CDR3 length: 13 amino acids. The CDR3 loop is CASSQDRESAQYF. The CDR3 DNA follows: TGTGCCAGCTCTCAGGACAGGGAGTCCGCGCAGTACTTC. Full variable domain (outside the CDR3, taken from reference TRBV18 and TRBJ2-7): NAGVMQNPRHLVRRRGQEARLRCSPMKGHSHVYWYRQLPEEGLKFMVYLQKENIIDESGMPKERFSAEFPKEGPSILRIQQVVRGDSAAYFCASSQDRESAQYFGPGTRLTVT.

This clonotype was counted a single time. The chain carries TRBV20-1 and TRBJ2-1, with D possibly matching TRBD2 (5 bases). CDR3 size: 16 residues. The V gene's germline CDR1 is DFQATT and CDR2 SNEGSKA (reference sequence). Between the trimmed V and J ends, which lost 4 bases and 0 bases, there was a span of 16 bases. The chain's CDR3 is CSAIRPERVSYNEQFF. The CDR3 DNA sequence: TGCAGTGCTATTCGACCGGAGAGGGTCTCCTACAATGAGCAGTTCTTC.

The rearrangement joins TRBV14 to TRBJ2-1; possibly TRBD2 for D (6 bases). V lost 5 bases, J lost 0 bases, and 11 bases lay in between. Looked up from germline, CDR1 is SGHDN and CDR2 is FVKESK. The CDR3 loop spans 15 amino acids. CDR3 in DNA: TGTGCCAGCAGCGTCCGGGAGCTCTCCTACAATGAGCAGTTCTTC. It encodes CASSVRELSYNEQFF.

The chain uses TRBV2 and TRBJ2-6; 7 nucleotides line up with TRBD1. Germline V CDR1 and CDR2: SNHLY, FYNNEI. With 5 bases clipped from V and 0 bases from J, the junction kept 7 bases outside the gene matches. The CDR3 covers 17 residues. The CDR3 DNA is TGTGCCAGCAGTCCTCGACAGGGCCACTCTGGGGCCAACGTCCTGACTTTC. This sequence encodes CASSPRQGHSGANVLTF.

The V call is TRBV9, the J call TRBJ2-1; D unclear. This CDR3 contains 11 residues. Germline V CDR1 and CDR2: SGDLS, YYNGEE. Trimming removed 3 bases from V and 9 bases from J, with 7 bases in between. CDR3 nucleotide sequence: TGTGCCAGCAGCGCTGCGGTTGAGCAGTTCTTC. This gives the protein CASSAAVEQFF. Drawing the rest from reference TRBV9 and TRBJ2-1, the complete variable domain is DSGVTQTPKHLITATGQRVTLRCSPRSGDLSVYWYQQSLDQGLQFLIQYYNGEERAKGNILERFSAQQFPDLHSELNLSSLELGDSALYFCASSAAVEQFFGPGTRLTVL.

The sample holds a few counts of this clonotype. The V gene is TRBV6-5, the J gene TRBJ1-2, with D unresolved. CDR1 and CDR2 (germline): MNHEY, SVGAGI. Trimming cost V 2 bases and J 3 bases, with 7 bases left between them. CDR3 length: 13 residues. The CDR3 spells CASSYGQYYGYTF. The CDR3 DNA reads TGTGCCAGCAGTTACGGCCAGTACTATGGCTACACCTTC.

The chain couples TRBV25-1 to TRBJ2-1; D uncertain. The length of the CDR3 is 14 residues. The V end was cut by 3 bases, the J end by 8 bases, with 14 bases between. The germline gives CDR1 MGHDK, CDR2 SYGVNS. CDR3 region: CASSDFDGRDEQFF. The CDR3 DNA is TGTGCCAGCAGTGACTTTGACGGTCGCGATGAGCAGTTCTTC.

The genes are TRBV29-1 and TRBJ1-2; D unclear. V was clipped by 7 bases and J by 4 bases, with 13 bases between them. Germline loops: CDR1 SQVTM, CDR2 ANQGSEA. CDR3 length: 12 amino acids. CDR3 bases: TGCAGCGCCGAATCGGGCCGCTATGGCTACACCTTC. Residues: CSAESGRYGYTF.

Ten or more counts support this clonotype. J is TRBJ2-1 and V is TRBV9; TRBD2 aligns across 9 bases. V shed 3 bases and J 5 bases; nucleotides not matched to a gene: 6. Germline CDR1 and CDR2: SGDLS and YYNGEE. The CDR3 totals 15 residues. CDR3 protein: CASSASGRIHNEQFF. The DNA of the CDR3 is TGTGCCAGCAGCGCCAGCGGGAGGATCCACAATGAGCAGTTCTTC.

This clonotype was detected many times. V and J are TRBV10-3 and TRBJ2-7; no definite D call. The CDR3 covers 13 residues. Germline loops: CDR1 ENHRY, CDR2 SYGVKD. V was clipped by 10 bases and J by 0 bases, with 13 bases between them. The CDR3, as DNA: TGTGCCACCCAGCCCAGGAGCTCCTACGAGCAGTACTTC. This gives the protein CATQPRSSYEQYF.

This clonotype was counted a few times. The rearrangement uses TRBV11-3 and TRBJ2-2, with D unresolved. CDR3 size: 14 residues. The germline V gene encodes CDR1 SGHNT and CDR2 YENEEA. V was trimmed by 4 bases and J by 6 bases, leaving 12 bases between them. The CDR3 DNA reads TGTGCCAGCAGCTACCGTCGGGCCCCCGGGGAGCTGTTTTTT. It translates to CASSYRRAPGELFF. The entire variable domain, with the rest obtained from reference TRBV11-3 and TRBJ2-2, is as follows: EAGVVQSPRYKIIEKKQPVAFWCNPISGHNTLYWYLQNLGQGPELLIRYENEEAVDDSQLPKDRFSAERLKGVDSTLKIQPAELGDSAVYLCASSYRRAPGELFFGEGSRLTVL.

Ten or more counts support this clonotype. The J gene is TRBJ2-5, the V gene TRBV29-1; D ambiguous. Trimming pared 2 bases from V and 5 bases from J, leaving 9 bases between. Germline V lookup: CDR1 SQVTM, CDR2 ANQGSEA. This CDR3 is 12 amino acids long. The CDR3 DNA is TGCAGCGTTGAAAGCTGGGATGAGACCCAGTACTTC. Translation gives CSVESWDETQYF.

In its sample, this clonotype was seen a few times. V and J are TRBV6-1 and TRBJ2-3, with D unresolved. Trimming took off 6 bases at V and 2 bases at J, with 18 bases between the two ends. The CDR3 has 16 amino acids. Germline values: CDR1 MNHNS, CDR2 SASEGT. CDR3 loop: CASRSMSAPHTDTQYF. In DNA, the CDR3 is TGTGCCAGCAGGTCCATGTCGGCCCCACACACAGATACGCAGTATTTT.

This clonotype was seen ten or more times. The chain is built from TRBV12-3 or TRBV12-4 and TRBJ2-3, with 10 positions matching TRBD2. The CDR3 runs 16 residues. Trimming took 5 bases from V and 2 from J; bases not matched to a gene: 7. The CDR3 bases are TGTGCCAGCAGTCCCCCTAGCGGGAGCTCCACAGATACGCAGTATTTT. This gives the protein CASSPPSGSSTDTQYF.

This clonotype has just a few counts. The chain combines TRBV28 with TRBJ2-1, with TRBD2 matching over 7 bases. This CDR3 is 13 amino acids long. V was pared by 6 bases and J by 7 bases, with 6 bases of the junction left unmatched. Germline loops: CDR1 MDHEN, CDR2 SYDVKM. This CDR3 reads CASRLGLVNEQFF. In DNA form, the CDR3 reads TGTGCCAGCAGACTCGGACTAGTAAATGAGCAGTTCTTC.

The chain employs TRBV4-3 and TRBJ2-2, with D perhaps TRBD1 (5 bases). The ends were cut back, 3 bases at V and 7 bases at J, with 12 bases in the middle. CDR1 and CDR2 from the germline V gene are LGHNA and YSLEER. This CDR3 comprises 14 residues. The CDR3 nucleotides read TGCGCCAGCAGCCAGATAACAGGCTTCGGGGAGCTGTTTTTT. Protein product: CASSQITGFGELFF.

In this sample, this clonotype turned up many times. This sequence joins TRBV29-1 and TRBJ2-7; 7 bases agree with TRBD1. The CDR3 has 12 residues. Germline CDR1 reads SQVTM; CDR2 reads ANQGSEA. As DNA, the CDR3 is TGCACCGCAGGGGGTCCGGGGCACGAGCAGTACTTC. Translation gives CTAGGPGHEQYF.

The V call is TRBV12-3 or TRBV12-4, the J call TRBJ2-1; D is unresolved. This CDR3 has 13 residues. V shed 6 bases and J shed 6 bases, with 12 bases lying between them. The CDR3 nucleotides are TGTGCCAGCAGGCTAGGATTAGGCAATGAGCAGTTCTTC. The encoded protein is CASRLGLGNEQFF.

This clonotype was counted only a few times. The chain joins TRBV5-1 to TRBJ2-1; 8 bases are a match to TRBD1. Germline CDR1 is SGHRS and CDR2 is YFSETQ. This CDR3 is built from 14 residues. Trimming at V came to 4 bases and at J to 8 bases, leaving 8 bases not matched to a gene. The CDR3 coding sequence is TGCGCCAGCAGCATCGACAGGGGTGGGGATGAGCAGTTCTTC. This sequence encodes CASSIDRGGDEQFF.

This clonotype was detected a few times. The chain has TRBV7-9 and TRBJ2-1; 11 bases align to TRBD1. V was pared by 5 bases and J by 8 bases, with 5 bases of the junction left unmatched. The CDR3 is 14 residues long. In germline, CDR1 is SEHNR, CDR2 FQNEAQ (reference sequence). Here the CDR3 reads CASSAGQGADEQFF. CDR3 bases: TGTGCCAGCAGCGCCGGACAGGGGGCCGATGAGCAGTTCTTC.

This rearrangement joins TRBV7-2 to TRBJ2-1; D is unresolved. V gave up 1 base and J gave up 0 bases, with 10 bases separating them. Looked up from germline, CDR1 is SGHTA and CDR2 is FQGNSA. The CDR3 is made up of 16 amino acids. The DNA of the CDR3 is TGTGCCAGCAGCTTAGAGGCGACTTTCTCCTACAATGAGCAGTTCTTC. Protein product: CASSLEATFSYNEQFF.

The CDR3 region has the DNA TGCAGTGCACCCGGGGGAGCGGGAGCTTACGAGCAGTACTTC. Amino acids: CSAPGGAGAYEQYF. The gene calls are TRBV20-1 and TRBJ2-7; 8 bases match TRBD2. The germline V gene has CDR1 DFQATT and CDR2 SNEGSKA (reference sequence). The junction had 11 bases not matched to a gene; V was cut back by 6 bases and J by 4 bases. The CDR3 has 14 residues.

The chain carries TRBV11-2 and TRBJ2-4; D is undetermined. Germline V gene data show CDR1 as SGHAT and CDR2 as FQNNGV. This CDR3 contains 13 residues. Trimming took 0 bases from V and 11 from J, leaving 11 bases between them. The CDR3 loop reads CASSLEAVEVQYF. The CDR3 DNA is TGTGCCAGCAGCTTAGAAGCAGTAGAAGTTCAGTACTTC. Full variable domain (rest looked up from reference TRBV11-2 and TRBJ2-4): EAGVAQSPRYKIIEKRQSVAFWCNPISGHATLYWYQQILGQGPKLLIQFQNNGVVDDSQLPKDRFSAERLKGVDSTLKIQPAKLEDSAVYLCASSLEAVEVQYFGAGTRLSVL.

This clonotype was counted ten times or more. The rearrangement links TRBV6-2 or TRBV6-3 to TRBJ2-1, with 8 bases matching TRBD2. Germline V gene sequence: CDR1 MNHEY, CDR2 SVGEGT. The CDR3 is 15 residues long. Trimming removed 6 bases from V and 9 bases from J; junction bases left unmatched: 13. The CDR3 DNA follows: TGTGCCAGCAGCATTAGCATGATCGGGGGGGTTGAGCAGTTCTTC. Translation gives CASSISMIGGVEQFF.

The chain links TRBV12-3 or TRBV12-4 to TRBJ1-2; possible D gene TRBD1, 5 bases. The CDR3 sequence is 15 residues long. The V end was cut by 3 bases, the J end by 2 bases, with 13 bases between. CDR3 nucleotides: TGTGCCAGCAGTTTTGGGACCTCTCCAAACTATGGCTACACCTTC. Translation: CASSFGTSPNYGYTF.

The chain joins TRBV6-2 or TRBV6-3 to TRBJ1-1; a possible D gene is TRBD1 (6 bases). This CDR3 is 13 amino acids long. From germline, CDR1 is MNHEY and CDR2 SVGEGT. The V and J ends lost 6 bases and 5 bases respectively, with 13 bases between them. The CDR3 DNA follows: TGTGCCAGCAGAACAGGGTTCGGAACTGAAGCTTTCTTT. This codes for CASRTGFGTEAFF.

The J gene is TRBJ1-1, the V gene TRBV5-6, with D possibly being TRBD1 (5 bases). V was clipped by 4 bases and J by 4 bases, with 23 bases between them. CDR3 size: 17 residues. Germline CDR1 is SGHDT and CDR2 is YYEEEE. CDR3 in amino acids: CASSRVRDRFVGTEAFF. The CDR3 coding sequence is TGTGCCAGCAGCCGGGTTCGGGACCGATTTGTGGGCACTGAAGCTTTCTTT.